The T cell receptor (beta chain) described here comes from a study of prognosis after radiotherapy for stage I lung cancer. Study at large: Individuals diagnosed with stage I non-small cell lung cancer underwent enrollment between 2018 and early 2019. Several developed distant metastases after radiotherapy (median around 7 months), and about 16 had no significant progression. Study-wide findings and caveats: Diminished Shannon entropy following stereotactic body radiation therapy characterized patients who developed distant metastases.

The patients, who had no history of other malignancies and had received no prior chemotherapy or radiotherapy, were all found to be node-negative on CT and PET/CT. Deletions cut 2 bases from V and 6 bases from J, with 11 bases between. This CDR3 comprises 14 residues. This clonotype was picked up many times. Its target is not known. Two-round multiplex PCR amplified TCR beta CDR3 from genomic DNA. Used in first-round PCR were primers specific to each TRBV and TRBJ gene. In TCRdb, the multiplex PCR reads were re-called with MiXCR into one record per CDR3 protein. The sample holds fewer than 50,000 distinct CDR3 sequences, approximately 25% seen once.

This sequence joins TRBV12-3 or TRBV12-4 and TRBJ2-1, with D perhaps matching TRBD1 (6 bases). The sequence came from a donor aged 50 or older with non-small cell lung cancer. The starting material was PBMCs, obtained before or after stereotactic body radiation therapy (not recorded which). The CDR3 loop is CASSLFSDSNEQFF. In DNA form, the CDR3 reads TGTGCCAGCAGTTTATTCTCGGACAGCAATGAGCAGTTCTTC.